The 14 T cell receptor beta chains reported below all come from one sample, sequenced in a study of blood T cell repertoires in COVID-19 (TCRdb year 2020). Libraries were constructed by the immunoSEQ multiplex PCR assay. In TCRdb, the immuneACCESS table is reduced to in-frame sequences with V and J assigned. These tables do not hold every clone; where another copy was compared, an unresolved V gene accounts for under half, and the others remain unexplained. In all, the sample holds some 150,000 clones, and 88% of those were seen once. The leading ten clones occupy about 2.3% of the sample. The sequencing sample was made of peripheral blood. The receptors originated from a human donor in a cohort sampled during active COVID-19.

J is TRBJ2-2 and V is TRBV6-2 or TRBV6-3, with TRBD1 as a possible D gene (6 bases). Trimming left V 0 bases short and J 4 bases short, with 15 bases between. This CDR3 comprises 17 residues. Germline V gives CDR1 MNHEY, CDR2 SVGEGT. The chain's CDR3 is CASSYSRQVGSTGELFF. The CDR3 DNA reads as TGTGCCAGCAGTTACTCCCGACAGGTCGGAAGCACCGGGGAGCTGTTTTTT.

J is TRBJ2-1 and V is TRBV10-3; unclear D gene. Trimming shortened V by 6 bases and J by 7 bases, and 10 bases separated the two germline ends. The CDR3 contains 12 residues. Germline CDR1 ENHRY, CDR2 SYGVKD. CDR3 region: CAIRNPSNEQFF. The CDR3 DNA reads TGTGCCATCAGAAACCCTAGTAATGAGCAGTTCTTC.

This clone was seen just once. The chain has TRBV7-2 and TRBJ2-3; possibly TRBD2 for D (6 bases). Germline assignment: CDR1 SGHTA and CDR2 FQGNSA. The germline V and J ends were trimmed by 1 base and 5 bases, with 10 bases remaining between them. The CDR3 is 14 amino acids. CDR3 nucleotide sequence: TGTGCCAGCAGCTTAGGGAGGGTCCGAGATACGCAGTATTTT. Its translation is CASSLGRVRDTQYF.

The rearrangement uses TRBV30 and TRBJ2-3; 8 bases are shared with TRBD1. The V segment lost 2 bases and the J segment 3 bases; nucleotides outside the gene matches: 4. CDR1 is GTSNPN, CDR2 SVGIG, per germline (reference sequence). The CDR3 runs to 14 residues. The CDR3 here is CAWSRTGLTDTQYF. The DNA for the CDR3 is TGTGCCTGGAGTCGGACAGGGTTAACAGATACGCAGTATTTT.

V usage is TRBV19 and J usage is TRBJ2-7, with TRBD1 identical over 9 bases. Germline CDR1 is LNHDA and CDR2 is SQIVND (reference sequence). V lost 9 bases and J lost 2; bases outside the gene matches: 5. The length of the CDR3 is 13 residues. The CDR3 here is CASGTGRTYEQYF. The CDR3 DNA reads TGTGCCAGCGGGACAGGGAGGACCTACGAGCAGTACTTC.

The V gene is TRBV7-9, the J gene TRBJ2-1; 12 nucleotides match TRBD2. V lost 5 bases, J lost 13 bases, and 6 bases stayed unmatched. The CDR3 spans 13 residues. Germline values: CDR1 SEHNR, CDR2 FQNEAQ (reference sequence). The CDR3 sequence: CASSRLAGAPQFF. CDR3 bases: TGTGCCAGCAGCCGACTAGCGGGGGCCCCTCAGTTCTTC.

V and J are TRBV24-1 and TRBJ2-3; no reliable D call. This CDR3 comprises 14 residues. In germline, CDR1 is KGHDR, CDR2 SFDVKD. Trimming left V 0 bases short and J 2 bases short, with 5 bases between. CDR3: CATSDLGPTDTQYF. In DNA form, the CDR3 reads TGTGCCACCAGTGATTTGGGGCCCACAGATACGCAGTATTTT.

This chain uses TRBV3-1 (or the pseudogene TRBV3-2) with TRBJ1-6; 9 bases are a match to TRBD1. From germline, CDR1 is LGHDT and CDR2 YNNKEL (reference sequence). The V segment lost 4 bases and the J segment 0 bases; nucleotides outside the gene matches: 10. The CDR3 extends over 19 amino acids. CDR3 sequence reads: CASSLRDRARSSYNSPLHF. CDR3 bases: TGTGCCAGCAGCCTACGGGACAGGGCTAGGAGCTCCTATAATTCACCCCTCCACTTT.

Only one count was recorded for this clone. This rearrangement joins TRBV14 to TRBJ2-7; TRBD1 agrees at 9 bases. Germline values: CDR1 SGHDN, CDR2 FVKESK. After removal of 4 bases from V and 7 bases from J, the junction contained 5 bases not matched to a gene. The CDR3 has 13 residues. Here the CDR3 reads CASSRDRVGEQYF. DNA for the CDR3: TGTGCCAGCAGCCGGGACAGGGTTGGAGAGCAGTACTTC.

The V call is TRBV5-6, the J call TRBJ1-2, with 12 bases aligning to TRBD1. Germline V gene sequence: CDR1 SGHDT, CDR2 YYEEEE. There are 17 residues in the CDR3. V dropped 7 bases and J dropped 8; count of bases not matched to a gene: 18. CDR3 residues: CASGFLGTGGAPGGYTF. The DNA of the CDR3 is TGTGCCAGCGGATTCTTGGGGACAGGGGGCGCCCCGGGGGGCTACACCTTC.

This clone has a single count. A much more abundant neighbour one base away suggests this may be a read error. The chain uses TRBV3-1 (or the pseudogene TRBV3-2) and TRBJ2-1; 11 bases line up with TRBD1. The CDR3 loop spans 15 amino acids. The junction had 3 bases not matched to a gene; V was cut back by 4 bases and J by 4 bases. Germline V gene sequence: CDR1 LGHDT, CDR2 YNNKEL (reference sequence). The CDR3 nucleotides are TGTGCCAGCAGCCGGGGACAGGGGGAATACAATGAGCAGTTCTTC. Amino acids: CASSRGQGEYNEQFF.

A word on this clone: The identical CDR3 is also encoded by other nucleotide sequences in the sample. V and J are TRBV28 and TRBJ2-1; D gene uncertain. CDR1 is MDHEN and CDR2 is SYDVKM in the germline V gene. The V gene lost 5 bases and the J gene lost 7 bases, with 6 bases spanning the gap. This CDR3 contains 11 residues. The DNA of the CDR3 is TGTGCCAGCAGTCCGAGGAATGAGCAGTTCTTC. It translates to CASSPRNEQFF.

The chain carries TRBV14 and TRBJ2-1; the match to TRBD1 covers 7 bases. The CDR3 spans 14 residues. Germline trimming cut 4 bases from V and 8 bases from J; bases unmatched to any gene: 8. The germline gives CDR1 SGHDN, CDR2 FVKESK. Here the CDR3 reads CASSLETGWDEQFF. In nucleotides, the CDR3 is TGTGCCAGCAGCCTTGAGACAGGGTGGGATGAGCAGTTCTTC.

The chain uses TRBV12-3 or TRBV12-4 and TRBJ1-2; TRBD1 matches at 7 bases. V trimming: 6 bases; J trimming: 5 bases; junction bases outside the gene matches: 6. The CDR3 totals 13 residues. The CDR3 reads CASRPGQPYGYTF. In DNA form, the CDR3 reads TGTGCCAGCAGGCCGGGACAGCCTTATGGCTACACCTTC.